Below are 20 T cell receptor beta chains sequenced from a single sample in a study of OX40 agonist ivuxolimab in advanced cancers. Method: immunoSEQ multiplex PCR; TCRdb's copy keeps in-frame clones and lacks some. This sample has around 72,000 clones; 80% to 90% occur once, and the top ten carry roughly 1%. The sample was CD4+ or CD8+ T cells sorted from blood, taken in a trial of the OX40 agonist ivuxolimab. Source of these receptors: an adult with an advanced solid tumor such as melanoma, head and neck, liver or kidney cancer.

The chain carries TRBV10-3 and TRBJ1-5; TRBD1 matches at 12 bases. V shed 0 bases, J shed 6 bases, and the junction held 3 bases outside the gene matches. The CDR3 covers 16 residues. The germline V gene encodes CDR1 ENHRY and CDR2 SYGVKD. The CDR3 spells CAISESGTGGGQPQHF. The CDR3 coding sequence is TGTGCCATCAGTGAGTCCGGGACAGGGGGCGGTCAGCCCCAGCATTTT.

V gene TRBV28 combines with J gene TRBJ1-5; no clear D. Deletions cut 7 bases from V and 5 bases from J, with 12 bases between. Germline CDR1 and CDR2: MDHEN and SYDVKM. The CDR3 has 13 amino acids. This CDR3 reads CASTPRSDQPQHF. For the CDR3, the DNA is TGTGCCAGCACCCCGCGAAGCGATCAGCCCCAGCATTTT.

The rearrangement joins TRBV7-8 to TRBJ1-1; TRBD1 might be the D (5 bases). Germline V gene data show CDR1 as SGHVS and CDR2 as FQNEAQ. V lost 5 bases and J lost 1, with 17 bases in between. The CDR3 covers 16 residues. For the CDR3, the DNA is TGTGCCAGCAGCAGGGGAGGAGCGGCCAAGAACACTGAAGCTTTCTTT. Protein product: CASSRGGAAKNTEAFF.

The V and J genes are TRBV2 and TRBJ2-3; D is undetermined. Germline CDR1 is SNHLY and CDR2 is FYNNEI. The CDR3 has 15 amino acids. The V gene lost 5 bases and the J gene lost 1 base, with 13 bases spanning the gap. CDR3 bases: TGTGCCAGCAGTAAAAGAAGTTTCGGCACAGATACGCAGTATTTT. As protein: CASSKRSFGTDTQYF.

This clone was detected a few times. CDR3 sequence (DNA): TGTGCCAGCAGCCCTATTAGCGGGCCCAGGGGAGATACGCAGTATTTT. Its translation: CASSPISGPRGDTQYF. This chain links TRBV11-2 with TRBJ2-3; D might be TRBD2 (7 bases). Trimming removed 5 bases from V and 5 bases from J, with 20 bases in between. The CDR3 runs 16 residues. Germline CDR1 and CDR2: SGHAT and FQNNGV.

The rearrangement joins TRBV19 to TRBJ1-3; no definite D call. Trimming removed 3 bases at V and 0 bases at J, with 9 bases between. The CDR3 is 15 amino acids. From germline, CDR1 is LNHDA and CDR2 SQIVND (reference sequence). The CDR3 region has the DNA TGTGCCAGTAGTATTGGCCATTTCTCTGGAAACACCATATATTTT. It codes for CASSIGHFSGNTIYF. The full variable domain, rest sourced from reference TRBV19 and TRBJ1-3, is DGGITQSPKYLFRKEGQNVTLSCEQNLNHDAMYWYRQDPGQGLRLIYYSQIVNDFQKGDIAEGYSVSREKKESFPLTVTSAQKNPTAFYLCASSIGHFSGNTIYFGEGSWLTVV.

This clone came up once. The rearrangement uses TRBV28 and TRBJ2-5, with TRBD1 identical over 9 bases. This CDR3 contains 15 residues. Germline trimming cut 1 base from V and 5 bases from J; bases unmatched to any gene: 5. From germline, CDR1 is MDHEN and CDR2 SYDVKM. CDR3: CASSLSGQGLETQYF. As DNA, the CDR3 is TGTGCCAGCAGTTTATCGGGACAGGGCTTGGAGACCCAGTACTTC.

This clone was seen a handful of times. The chain has TRBV2 and TRBJ1-5; 9 positions match TRBD1. V was pared by 2 bases and J by 3 bases, with 5 bases of the junction left unmatched. Germline V lookup: CDR1 SNHLY, CDR2 FYNNEI. The CDR3 is 16 amino acids. The CDR3 bases are TGTGCCAGCAGTGAATTGGGACAGGGTACCAATCAGCCCCAGCATTTT. Translation: CASSELGQGTNQPQHF.

J is TRBJ2-1 and V is TRBV11-2; 10 bases fit TRBD1. Per germline, CDR1 SGHAT and CDR2 FQNNGV. This CDR3 contains 15 residues. Unmatched junction bases numbered 6, after V lost 1 base and J lost 9 bases. CDR3 region: CASSLVGTGVGEQFF. The CDR3 coding sequence is TGTGCCAGCAGCTTAGTTGGGACAGGGGTGGGTGAGCAGTTCTTC. The full variable domain, in which reference TRBV11-2 and TRBJ2-1 provide the parts outside the CDR3, is EAGVAQSPRYKIIEKRQSVAFWCNPISGHATLYWYQQILGQGPKLLIQFQNNGVVDDSQLPKDRFSAERLKGVDSTLKIQPAKLEDSAVYLCASSLVGTGVGEQFFGPGTRLTVL.

The chain combines TRBV11-3 with TRBJ2-1; D is perhaps TRBD2 (6 bases). The CDR3 is made up of 15 amino acids. With 5 bases removed from V and 3 bases from J, the gap between germline ends came to 14 bases. Germline V lookup: CDR1 SGHNT, CDR2 YENEEA. DNA for the CDR3: TGTGCCAGCAGCACGGGAGTGGCCCTCTACAATGAGCAGTTCTTC. Translation gives CASSTGVALYNEQFF.

V usage is TRBV27 and J usage is TRBJ2-3; either TRBD1 or TRBD2 may supply D (5 bases each). V gave up 5 bases and J gave up 2 bases, with 14 bases separating them. This CDR3 is built from 15 residues. Germline V gene lookup returns CDR1 MNHEY and CDR2 SMNVEV (reference sequence). This CDR3 reads CASSPAWGYTDTQYF. The CDR3 nucleotides are TGTGCCAGCAGTCCCGCCTGGGGGTACACAGATACGCAGTATTTT.

The CDR3 loop is CAISQPSAPNTGELFF. The CDR3 DNA reads TGTGCCATCAGTCAACCTAGCGCCCCGAACACCGGGGAGCTGTTTTTT. The gene calls are TRBV10-3 and TRBJ2-2; tentative D call: TRBD2 (6 bases). The CDR3 has 16 residues. Trimming removed 5 bases at V and 0 bases at J, with 13 bases between. Germline V lookup: CDR1 ENHRY, CDR2 SYGVKD.

This clone was observed once. This rearrangement joins TRBV10-3 to TRBJ2-4; D not resolved. This CDR3 has 12 residues. CDR1 is ENHRY, CDR2 SYGVKD, per germline. V lost 2 bases to trimming and J lost 5 bases, with 4 bases between them. The CDR3 DNA is TGTGCCATCAGTGAGCGGCAAAACATTCAGTACTTC. Encoded protein: CAISERQNIQYF.

The chain has TRBV2 and TRBJ2-1; D ambiguous. V shed 4 bases and J shed 10 bases, with 8 bases lying between them. Germline V gene lookup returns CDR1 SNHLY and CDR2 FYNNEI. The CDR3 is 11 residues long. The CDR3 DNA reads as TGTGCCAGCAGTGTGGGCCGGGAGCAGTTCTTC. As protein: CASSVGREQFF.

This sequence joins TRBV27 and TRBJ2-1, with D maybe TRBD2 (6 bases). The CDR3 sequence is 15 residues long. CDR1 is MNHEY, CDR2 SMNVEV, per germline (reference sequence). V shed 2 bases and J shed 9 bases, with 17 bases lying between them. The CDR3 protein is CASSLRTGEGSEQFF. The DNA of the CDR3 is TGTGCCAGCAGTTTAAGGACGGGAGAGGGTAGTGAGCAGTTCTTC.

The rearrangement joins TRBV28 to TRBJ1-2; D is possibly TRBD1 (6 bases). This CDR3 spans 14 amino acids. Germline V CDR1 and CDR2: MDHEN, SYDVKM. Trimming stripped 9 bases from V and 8 bases from J, with 22 bases between. CDR3 amino acids: CASMGAGEGWGYTF. Here the CDR3 DNA reads TGTGCCAGTATGGGGGCAGGGGAAGGTTGGGGCTACACCTTC.

Notes on this clone: The junction and the germline gene differ at one end; a read error may be behind it. The J gene is TRBJ2-5, the V gene TRBV7-7; D unresolved. Per germline, CDR1 SSHAT and CDR2 FNYEAQ (reference sequence). This CDR3 region has 14 residues. DNA of the CDR3: TGTGCTAGCAGCTTTGGGCTGGTACAAGAGACCCAGTACTTC. Its protein product is CASSFGLVQETQYF.

This sequence joins TRBV7-8 and TRBJ2-5; no firm D call. V lost 3 bases and J lost 5, with 13 bases in between. CDR1 is SGHVS and CDR2 is FQNEAQ in the germline V gene. The CDR3 has 14 amino acids. Written as DNA, the CDR3 is TGTGCCAGCAGCTTTCGCGGAGTTGGGGAGACCCAGTACTTC. This encodes CASSFRGVGETQYF.

The chain combines TRBV14 with TRBJ1-2; tentative D call: TRBD1 (5 bases). Germline V lookup: CDR1 SGHDN, CDR2 FVKESK. CDR3 length: 15 residues. V was clipped by 3 bases and J by 5 bases, with 16 bases between them. CDR3 nucleotide sequence: TGTGCCAGCAGCCAGGGAAGGGGCCCTGGGTATGGCTACACCTTC. It translates to CASSQGRGPGYGYTF.

V usage is TRBV10-3 and J usage is TRBJ1-6; TRBD1 aligns across 8 bases. Germline V CDR1 and CDR2: ENHRY, SYGVKD. The CDR3 spans 15 residues. Trimming took 4 bases from V and 9 from J; bases not matched to a gene: 8. The CDR3 bases are TGTGCCATCAGTGCGTCAGGGGGCGAAGTTTCACCCCTCCACTTT. Protein sequence: CAISASGGEVSPLHF.